This T cell receptor (beta chain) originates from a study of T cell responses to AZD1222 COVID-19 vaccine. Data came from immunoSEQ multiplex PCR; TCRdb stores just in-frame clones and leaves some out. The profile shows some 150,000 clones, 70% to 90% of them singletons. There are 16 residues in the CDR3. The germline CDR1 and CDR2 sequences are SGHNT and YYREEE (reference sequence). V lost 7 bases, J lost 2 bases, and 20 bases lay in between. The receptor was isolated from an adult who received the MenACWY meningococcal vaccine as a control. Sample: peripheral blood, taken 28 days after the second dose of the MenACWY control vaccine. The V and J genes are TRBV5-4 and TRBJ2-3, with D perhaps TRBD2 (7 bases). The CDR3 reads CASALGEGGVTDTQYF. The CDR3 coding sequence is TGTGCCAGCGCCCTGGGGGAAGGGGGGGTCACAGATACGCAGTATTTT.